The 30 T cell receptor beta chains reported below all come from one sample, sequenced in a study of T cell changes during pregnancy in multiple sclerosis. Repertoires were generated with immunoSEQ multiplex PCR, while TCRdb's copy carries only in-frame clones and drops some. In the table there are roughly 110,000 clones, 85% to 95% of which are singletons. Sequencing used peripheral blood, obtained after pregnancy. These receptors originate from a female donor with multiple sclerosis, enrolled in a pregnancy study.

This clone was counted only a few times. The chain uses TRBV28 and TRBJ1-1; 7 nucleotides agree with TRBD1. The CDR3 runs 16 residues. The germline CDR1 and CDR2 sequences are MDHEN and SYDVKM. V lost 4 bases to trimming and J lost 1 base; unmatched junction nucleotides: 9. The CDR3 bases are TGTGCCAGCAGTTCGCTCCGGACAGGAACGAACACTGAAGCTTTCTTT. It codes for CASSSLRTGTNTEAFF.

The CDR3 coding sequence is TGTGCCAGCAGCTTAACCAACCGACAGACAGATACGCAGTATTTT. Its translation: CASSLTNRQTDTQYF. The rearrangement links TRBV7-3 to TRBJ2-3; D perhaps matches TRBD1 (5 bases). Germline-derived CDR1 and CDR2 are SGHTA and FQGTGA. The CDR3 has 15 residues. V lost 0 bases and J lost 3, with 10 bases in between.

This chain connects TRBV27 to TRBJ1-3; TRBD1 aligns across 12 bases. Trimming removed 6 bases from V and 4 bases from J; junction bases left unmatched: 4. CDR1 and CDR2 from the germline V gene are MNHEY and SMNVEV (reference sequence). The CDR3 length is 15 residues. The CDR3 spells CASRGDRGLGNTIYF. The CDR3 nucleotides are TGTGCCAGCAGAGGGGACAGGGGGCTAGGAAACACCATATATTTT.

The chain is built from TRBV5-6 and TRBJ2-1, with D maybe TRBD1 (6 bases). The CDR3 is 17 amino acids. Between the trimmed V and J ends, which lost 4 bases and 4 bases, there was a span of 21 bases. Germline V lookup: CDR1 SGHDT, CDR2 YYEEEE. The CDR3 spells CASSRRFGQRSYNEQFF. In DNA form, the CDR3 reads TGTGCCAGCAGCCGGCGTTTTGGACAGAGAAGTTACAATGAGCAGTTCTTC.

The rearrangement links TRBV27 to TRBJ1-1; the D gene is possibly TRBD1 (5 bases). Per germline, CDR1 MNHEY and CDR2 SMNVEV (reference sequence). The V and J ends lost 3 bases and 9 bases respectively, with 14 bases between them. The CDR3 has 13 amino acids. The CDR3 loop reads CASSFGGNLQAFF. The DNA of the CDR3 is TGTGCCAGCAGTTTTGGGGGGAACCTCCAAGCTTTCTTT.

CDR3 sequence: CASSLPGTGANVLTF. The CDR3 DNA reads TGCGCCAGCAGCTTGCCGGGTACCGGGGCCAACGTCCTGACTTTC. This chain uses TRBV5-1 with TRBJ2-6, with no clear D. V was pared by 1 base and J by 4 bases, with 9 bases between. Germline loops: CDR1 SGHRS, CDR2 YFSETQ. The CDR3 consists of 15 residues.

V gene TRBV7-2 combines with J gene TRBJ1-1; 7 nucleotides match TRBD1. The CDR3 covers 15 residues. Germline assignment: CDR1 SGHTA and CDR2 FQGNSA. Trimming took 4 bases from V and 1 from J; bases not matched to a gene: 6. CDR3 sequence reads: CASSSEKGANTEAFF. CDR3 nucleotides: TGTGCCAGCAGCTCCGAAAAGGGGGCGAACACTGAAGCTTTCTTT.

The V call is TRBV30, the J call TRBJ1-2; no reliable D call. Germline CDR1 is GTSNPN and CDR2 is SVGIG (reference sequence). Between the trimmed V and J ends, which lost 3 bases and 4 bases, there was a span of 9 bases. The CDR3 spans 12 residues. The DNA for the CDR3 is TGTGCCTGGAGAGCGGGCGGCTATGGCTACACCTTC. Translated, it gives CAWRAGGYGYTF. The full variable domain, with the rest looked up from reference TRBV30 and TRBJ1-2, is SQTIHQWPATLVQPVGSPLSLECTVEGTSNPNLYWYRQAAGRGLQLLFYSVGIGQISSEVPQNLSASRPQDRQFILSSKKLLLSDSGFYLCAWRAGGYGYTFGSGTRLTVV.

The rearrangement uses TRBV19 and TRBJ2-1, with 11 bases fitting TRBD2. V was pared by 7 bases and J by 8 bases, with 10 bases of the junction left unmatched. The CDR3 consists of 15 residues. CDR1 is LNHDA, CDR2 SQIVND, per germline (reference sequence). The chain's CDR3 is CASTLLAGDRHEQFF. The CDR3 bases are TGTGCCAGTACCCTACTAGCGGGAGATCGCCATGAGCAGTTCTTC.

The V gene is TRBV5-1, the J gene TRBJ2-3; a weak D match, TRBD2 (5 bases). The germline gives CDR1 SGHRS, CDR2 YFSETQ. V gave up 4 bases and J gave up 2 bases, with 11 bases separating them. There are 14 residues in the CDR3. CDR3: CASSRGLNTDTQYF. The CDR3 nucleotides are TGCGCCAGCAGCAGAGGACTGAACACAGATACGCAGTATTTT.

J is TRBJ2-7 and V is TRBV11-2; no clear D gene. With 2 bases removed from V and 2 bases from J, the gap between germline ends came to 13 bases. The CDR3 has 15 amino acids. CDR1 and CDR2 (germline): SGHAT, FQNNGV. DNA for the CDR3: TGTGCCAGCAGCTTATTACAAGCCGGAGCCTACGAGCAGTACTTC. This sequence encodes CASSLLQAGAYEQYF.

The rearrangement links TRBV7-2 to TRBJ2-2; D perhaps matches TRBD1 (6 bases). CDR3 length equals 15 residues. Per the germline V gene, CDR1 is SGHTA and CDR2 is FQGNSA. V was trimmed by 0 bases and J by 3 bases, leaving 8 bases between them. The CDR3, as DNA: TGTGCCAGCAGCTTAGCAGGGGGTTACACCGGGGAGCTGTTTTTT. It yields the protein CASSLAGGYTGELFF.

The chain links TRBV30 to TRBJ2-7, with 10 positions matching TRBD1. Unmatched junction bases numbered 14, after V lost 7 bases and J lost 2 bases. Germline V gives CDR1 GTSNPN, CDR2 SVGIG (reference sequence). The CDR3 spans 16 residues. The DNA for the CDR3 is TGTGCCTTATCGGTTGTCCGGGACAGGGGTGCCTACGAGCAGTACTTC. Translation gives CALSVVRDRGAYEQYF.

The CDR3 region has the DNA TGTGCCAGTACTCAAGGGGTAGTCTACAATGAGCAGTTCTTC. Translation: CASTQGVVYNEQFF. This sequence joins TRBV19 and TRBJ2-1; D may be TRBD1 (5 bases). Germline V gene lookup returns CDR1 LNHDA and CDR2 SQIVND (reference sequence). This CDR3 spans 14 amino acids. Trimming removed 7 bases from V and 3 bases from J, with 13 bases in between.

The CDR3 DNA sequence: TGTGCCAGCAGCCAAAACATGAACACTGAAGCTTTCTTT. It yields the protein CASSQNMNTEAFF. The chain couples TRBV13 to TRBJ1-1; no reliable D call. In germline, CDR1 is PRHDT, CDR2 FYEKMQ (reference sequence). The CDR3 consists of 13 residues. The V gene lost 5 bases and the J gene lost 0 bases, with 7 bases spanning the gap. The entire variable domain, with the rest obtained from reference TRBV13 and TRBJ1-1, is as follows: AAGVIQSPRHLIKEKRETATLKCYPIPRHDTVYWYQQGPGQDPQFLISFYEKMQSDKGSIPDRFSAQQFSDYHSELNMSSLELGDSALYFCASSQNMNTEAFFGQGTRLTVV.

A note on this clone: A junction end diverges from the germline sequence, so it may reflect a read error. This chain connects TRBV28 to TRBJ1-5; 7 bases agree with TRBD1. This CDR3 has 12 residues. CDR1 and CDR2 from the germline V gene are MDHEN and SYDVKM. The CDR3 nucleotides read TGTGCCGGCAGACAGGGTAATCAGCCCCAGCATTTT. Protein product: CAGRQGNQPQHF.

The chain recombines TRBV7-9 with TRBJ2-7; 12 nucleotides align to TRBD2. The CDR3 sequence is 17 residues long. With 2 bases clipped from V and 0 bases from J, the junction kept 5 bases outside the gene matches. Germline CDR1 is SEHNR and CDR2 is FQNEAQ (reference sequence). The CDR3 is CASSLLASGRVSYEQYF. DNA for the CDR3: TGTGCCAGCAGCTTATTGGCTAGCGGGAGGGTCTCCTACGAGCAGTACTTC.

The chain has TRBV27 and TRBJ2-7, with 10 bases fitting TRBD1. The V gene end was trimmed by 5 bases and the J gene end by 4 bases; junction bases not matched to a gene: 5. This CDR3 contains 14 residues. In germline, CDR1 is MNHEY, CDR2 SMNVEV (reference sequence). The CDR3 region has the DNA TGTGCCAGCAGTGCCAGGACAGGGGGGTACGAGCAGTACTTC. It is translated as CASSARTGGYEQYF.

On this clone itself: Germline is not matched at one junction end, which may reflect a read error. This chain connects TRBV18 to TRBJ1-1, with a possible D match to TRBD1 (5 bases). The CDR3 spans 15 residues. Germline values: CDR1 KGHSH, CDR2 LQKENI. The CDR3 loop is CASSPDSHVKTEAFF. Written as DNA, the CDR3 is TGTGCCAGCTCACCCGACAGCCACGTGAAGACTGAAGCTTTCTTT.

The chain has TRBV10-2 and TRBJ2-7; 9 positions agree with TRBD2. The CDR3 sequence is 14 residues long. V dropped 6 bases and J dropped 4; count of bases not matched to a gene: 7. Germline assignment: CDR1 WSHSY and CDR2 SAAADI. CDR3 loop: CASRLAGDTYEQYF. The CDR3 DNA is TGCGCCAGCAGATTAGCGGGAGATACGTACGAGCAGTACTTC.

This clone was counted a single time. The rearrangement joins TRBV5-1 to TRBJ2-4; TRBD1 aligns across 10 bases. V trimming: 4 bases; J trimming: 6 bases; junction bases outside the gene matches: 4. The CDR3 totals 14 residues. Germline V lookup: CDR1 SGHRS, CDR2 YFSETQ. For the CDR3, the DNA is TGCGCCAGCAGCCACCGGGACAGGGGAAACATTCAGTACTTC. Its translation: CASSHRDRGNIQYF.

This chain joins TRBV5-1 and TRBJ2-2, with TRBD2 matching over 13 bases. This CDR3 comprises 16 residues. Per germline, CDR1 SGHRS and CDR2 YFSETQ. With V trimmed by 1 base and J by 6 bases, 3 bases remained unmatched. The CDR3: CASSLTSGRAAGELFF. The CDR3 DNA is TGCGCCAGCAGCTTGACTAGCGGGAGGGCCGCCGGGGAGCTGTTTTTT. Looking up the rest from reference TRBV5-1 and TRBJ2-2 gives the full variable domain: KAGVTQTPRYLIKTRGQQVTLSCSPISGHRSVSWYQQTPGQGLQFLFEYFSETQRNKGNFPGRFSGRQFSNSRSEMNVSTLELGDSALYLCASSLTSGRAAGELFFGEGSRLTVL.

The chain joins TRBV5-1 to TRBJ2-7; a possible D gene is TRBD1 (6 bases). The germline V gene encodes CDR1 SGHRS and CDR2 YFSETQ. This CDR3 region has 13 residues. V was shortened by 5 bases and J by 0 bases, with 9 bases between the two germline ends. The CDR3 DNA sequence: TGCGCCAGCAGAAGACAGGACTCCTACGAGCAGTACTTC. Its protein product is CASRRQDSYEQYF.

V gene TRBV5-1 combines with J gene TRBJ1-2; 9 bases agree with TRBD1. The length of the CDR3 is 15 residues. Trimming at V came to 3 bases and at J to 2 bases, leaving 5 bases not matched to a gene. Germline CDR1 reads SGHRS; CDR2 reads YFSETQ. The CDR3 loop reads CASSWTGASNYGYTF. The CDR3 region has the DNA TGCGCCAGCAGCTGGACAGGGGCCTCAAACTATGGCTACACCTTC.

This chain joins TRBV9 and TRBJ2-1, with 13 bases matching TRBD2. Germline-derived CDR1 and CDR2 are SGDLS and YYNGEE. This CDR3 is built from 18 residues. V was clipped by 4 bases and J by 3 bases; unmatched bases: 10. The CDR3 protein is CASSPAGLAGERYNEQFF. In DNA, the CDR3 is TGTGCCAGCAGCCCCGCAGGACTAGCGGGAGAACGCTACAATGAGCAGTTCTTC.

V usage is TRBV28 and J usage is TRBJ1-2; 7 nucleotides match TRBD1. Germline values: CDR1 MDHEN, CDR2 SYDVKM. V lost 5 bases, J lost 2 bases, and 5 bases stayed unmatched. The CDR3 length is 14 residues. The CDR3 DNA reads as TGTGCCAGCAGTGGACCGACAGGGAACTATGGCTACACCTTC. This codes for CASSGPTGNYGYTF.

This chain connects TRBV28 to TRBJ2-2; TRBD2 aligns across 7 bases. The germline gives CDR1 MDHEN, CDR2 SYDVKM. The CDR3 is 17 amino acids. Trimming took 3 bases from V and 4 from J; bases not matched to a gene: 11. CDR3 DNA: TGTGCCAGCAGTTTTCCACTAGCGACCCCGAGCACCGGGGAGCTGTTTTTT. It specifies CASSFPLATPSTGELFF.

The rearrangement uses TRBV9 and TRBJ2-7; no firm D call. V lost 4 bases, J lost 2 bases, and 16 bases lay in between. Germline assignment: CDR1 SGDLS and CDR2 YYNGEE. This CDR3 comprises 15 residues. CDR3 in amino acids: CASSREERSTYEQYF. For the CDR3, the DNA is TGTGCCAGCAGCCGAGAAGAGAGGTCGACCTACGAGCAGTACTTC.

The chain recombines TRBV7-2 with TRBJ1-5, with D possibly matching TRBD1 (6 bases). Germline V gene sequence: CDR1 SGHTA, CDR2 FQGNSA. This CDR3 spans 15 amino acids. V dropped 5 bases and J dropped 0 bases, with 11 bases sitting between them. CDR3 loop: CASSAQGTSNQPQHF. The CDR3 DNA sequence: TGTGCCAGCAGCGCCCAGGGGACTAGCAATCAGCCCCAGCATTTT. Complete variable domain (other parts from reference TRBV7-2 and TRBJ1-5): GAGVSQSPSNKVTEKGKDVELRCDPISGHTALYWYRQSLGQGLEFLIYFQGNSAPDKSGLPSDRFSAERTGGSVSTLTIQRTQQEDSAVYLCASSAQGTSNQPQHFGDGTRLSIL.

This clone was recorded a few times. In DNA, the CDR3 is TGTGCCAGCAGTGAAGCTCGGGATAATTCACCCCTCCACTTT. Protein: CASSEARDNSPLHF. This chain links TRBV6-1 with TRBJ1-6, with D uncertain. Trimming shortened V by 0 bases and J by 5 bases, and 5 bases separated the two germline ends. Germline V gene data show CDR1 as MNHNS and CDR2 as SASEGT. The CDR3 contains 14 residues.